This passage covers 20 T cell receptor beta chains from one sample sequenced in a study of cytomegalovirus exposure and HLA in healthy donors. 13 Jbeta primers and 60 Vbeta primers were used for the PCR. Profiling relied on immunoSEQ multiplex PCR, and the TCRdb table lists in-frame clones only, not all of them. The table records some 180,000 clones, 65% to 90% of them present only once. The sample consisted of PBMCs. Receptors originate from a girl aged 2 to 9 in good health and CMV-seropositive.

This clone has a single count. The chain employs TRBV12-5 and TRBJ2-5, with 10 bases matching TRBD2. The length of the CDR3 is 18 residues. The V gene's germline CDR1 is LGHNT and CDR2 FRNRAP. V was pared by 0 bases and J by 1 base, with 8 bases of the junction left unmatched. The CDR3 region has the DNA TGTGCTAGTGGTTTGGTACTTGGCCTAGCGGGGGTCCAAGAGACCCAGTACTTC. As protein: CASGLVLGLAGVQETQYF. The full variable domain, in which reference TRBV12-5 and TRBJ2-5 provide the parts outside the CDR3, is DARVTQTPRHKVTEMGQEVTMRCQPILGHNTVFWYRQTMMQGLELLAYFRNRAPLDDSGMPKDRFSAEMPDATLATLKIQPSEPRDSAVYFCASGLVLGLAGVQETQYFGPGTRLLVL.

As concerns this clone: An end of the junction differs from the germline gene, which may be a read error. The V call is TRBV7-9, the J call TRBJ2-7; TRBD1 aligns across 7 bases. The CDR3 runs to 17 residues. The germline V gene encodes CDR1 SEHNR and CDR2 FQNEAQ (reference sequence). The CDR3 protein is CSSSLRGQSGRRYEQYF. CDR3 bases: TGTTCCAGCAGCTTAAGGGGGCAAAGCGGCAGGCGCTACGAGCAGTACTTC. The complete variable domain, with remaining parts taken from reference TRBV7-9 and TRBJ2-7, reads DTGVSQNPRHKITKRGQNVTFRCDPISEHNRLYWYRQTLGQGPEFLTYFQNEAQLEKSRLLSDRFSAERPKGSFSTLEIQRTEQGDSAMYLCSSSLRGQSGRRYEQYFGPGTRLTVT.

The CDR3 sequence is CAQGPGTGRCGANVLTF. CDR3 bases: TGTGCCCAGGGACCCGGGACAGGGAGGTGTGGGGCCAACGTCCTGACTTTC. The chain has TRBV2 and TRBJ2-6; 9 bases agree with TRBD1. Germline assignment: CDR1 SNHLY and CDR2 FYNNEI. The CDR3 totals 17 residues. V lost 11 bases, J lost 3 bases, and 14 bases stayed unmatched.

The chain has TRBV25-1 and TRBJ2-7, with 8 bases aligning to TRBD2. J was trimmed by 6 bases and V by 5 bases; bases with no gene match: 6. Germline V lookup: CDR1 MGHDK, CDR2 SYGVNS. The CDR3 is 13 residues long. The DNA for the CDR3 is TGTGCCAGCAGTCTAAATAGCGGGATCGAGCAGTACTTC. Its protein product is CASSLNSGIEQYF.

The chain joins TRBV9 to TRBJ2-7, with D perhaps matching TRBD1 (5 bases). The CDR3 consists of 12 residues. Germline V gene lookup returns CDR1 SGDLS and CDR2 YYNGEE. V was trimmed by 0 bases and J by 5 bases, leaving 6 bases between them. The CDR3 spells CASSVAGNEQYF. The CDR3 bases are TGTGCCAGCAGCGTAGCAGGGAACGAGCAGTACTTC.

The chain recombines TRBV19 with TRBJ1-2, with D possibly TRBD1 on 6 matching bases. Trimming took off 3 bases at V and 4 bases at J, with 12 bases between the two ends. The CDR3 is 14 amino acids. CDR1 is LNHDA and CDR2 is SQIVND in the germline V gene (reference sequence). The CDR3 sequence: CASSIEDSGYGYTF. For the CDR3, the DNA is TGTGCCAGTAGTATTGAGGACAGTGGCTATGGCTACACCTTC.

The CDR3 coding sequence is TGTGCCAGCTCACCACCACGGGTACTAGCGAAGGCGTACGAGCAGTACTTC. This codes for CASSPPRVLAKAYEQYF. This chain joins TRBV18 and TRBJ2-7, with 7 positions matching TRBD2. CDR3 size: 17 residues. Trimming removed 0 bases from V and 4 bases from J; junction bases left unmatched: 12. Germline V lookup: CDR1 KGHSH, CDR2 LQKENI.

The chain uses TRBV5-1 and TRBJ1-2, with D unclear. V was cut by 0 bases and J by 6 bases, with 12 bases left in between. Germline assignment: CDR1 SGHRS and CDR2 YFSETQ. This CDR3 spans 14 amino acids. The CDR3, as DNA: TGCGCCAGCAGCTTGGCTCTCCGAACGGATGGCTACACCTTC. This sequence encodes CASSLALRTDGYTF.

The genes are TRBV2 and TRBJ2-1, with D possibly being TRBD1 (6 bases). There are 15 residues in the CDR3. Germline V lookup: CDR1 SNHLY, CDR2 FYNNEI. V was cut by 4 bases and J by 5 bases, with 15 bases left in between. CDR3 residues: CASSVDSPFNNEQFF. CDR3 sequence (DNA): TGTGCCAGCAGTGTGGACAGCCCCTTCAACAATGAGCAGTTCTTC.

This chain connects TRBV25-1 to TRBJ2-1; the D is unclear. This CDR3 has 14 amino acids. V lost 3 bases and J 9 bases, leaving 15 bases between the germline ends. Germline V gives CDR1 MGHDK, CDR2 SYGVNS. CDR3 in amino acids: CASSDSRLYSEQFF. DNA of the CDR3: TGTGCCAGCAGTGACTCGAGACTTTATAGTGAGCAGTTCTTC. Full variable domain (rest looked up from reference TRBV25-1 and TRBJ2-1): EADIYQTPRYLVIGTGKKITLECSQTMGHDKMYWYQQDPGMELHLIHYSYGVNSTEKGDLSSESTVSRIRTEHFPLTLESARPSHTSQYLCASSDSRLYSEQFFGPGTRLTVL.

The chain has TRBV19 and TRBJ1-1, with a possible D match to TRBD1 (5 bases). Germline CDR1 and CDR2: LNHDA and SQIVND (reference sequence). This CDR3 contains 15 residues. Trimming cost V 3 bases and J 2 bases, with 13 bases left between them. The CDR3 is CASSISPGGNTEAFF. The CDR3 region has the DNA TGTGCCAGTAGTATCTCGCCGGGGGGTAACACTGAAGCTTTCTTT. Looking up the rest from reference TRBV19 and TRBJ1-1 gives the full variable domain: DGGITQSPKYLFRKEGQNVTLSCEQNLNHDAMYWYRQDPGQGLRLIYYSQIVNDFQKGDIAEGYSVSREKKESFPLTVTSAQKNPTAFYLCASSISPGGNTEAFFGQGTRLTVV.

This sequence joins TRBV6-5 and TRBJ2-5, with 9 positions matching TRBD1. The assigned J gene may be wrong: the sequence end matches TRBJ2-7 better. Germline V CDR1 and CDR2: MNHEY, SVGAGI. The CDR3 is 15 amino acids. This CDR3 is CASSTDRGMRYEQYF. As DNA, the CDR3 is TGTGCCAGCAGTACCGACAGGGGGATGCGCTACGAGCAGTACTTC.

As DNA, the CDR3 is TGTGCCAGCAAAGGGACAGCCACAGATACGCAGTATTTT. It yields the protein CASKGTATDTQYF. The V and J genes are TRBV28 and TRBJ2-3, with 7 positions matching TRBD1. Per germline, CDR1 MDHEN and CDR2 SYDVKM. CDR3 length equals 13 residues. Trimming cost V 7 bases and J 2 bases; bases outside gene matches: 3.

The chain links TRBV21-1 to TRBJ1-5; the listed D gene, TRBD1, was not tested against the DNA. TRBV21-1 is an annotated pseudogene. CDR3 length: 16 amino acids. The CDR3 DNA reads as TGTGCCAGCAGCAGACGGACAGGGGAGGAGGTTCAGCCCCAGCATTTT. Its translation: CASSRRTGEEVQPQHF.

The chain combines TRBV4-1 with TRBJ2-5, with 13 bases matching TRBD2. The CDR3 runs to 17 residues. The ends lost 2 bases at V and 4 bases at J; junction bases unmatched: 7. Per germline, CDR1 MGHRA and CDR2 YSYEKL. The CDR3: CASSQRGLAGERETQYF. CDR3 nucleotide sequence: TGCGCCAGCAGCCAACGTGGACTAGCGGGAGAAAGAGAGACCCAGTACTTC.

This clone showed up just once. The chain uses TRBV11-2 and TRBJ2-6, with 7 nucleotides matching TRBD1. The germline V gene encodes CDR1 SGHAT and CDR2 FQNNGV. The CDR3 contains 15 residues. Trimming cost V 2 bases and J 4 bases; bases outside gene matches: 2. The CDR3 coding sequence is TGTGCCAGCAGCTTAACAGGGGTCGGGGCCAACGTCCTGACTTTC. It translates to CASSLTGVGANVLTF.

V gene TRBV28 combines with J gene TRBJ1-1; no clear D. CDR3 length: 15 amino acids. Germline V gene lookup returns CDR1 MDHEN and CDR2 SYDVKM. Trimming stripped 6 bases from V and 0 bases from J, with 14 bases between. CDR3 bases: TGTGCCAGCAGGGAAGGCGTTGACATGAACACTGAAGCTTTCTTT. This codes for CASREGVDMNTEAFF.

The V and J genes are TRBV5-1 and TRBJ1-1, with a tentative D call TRBD1 (5 bases). This CDR3 has 14 residues. Trimming took 1 base from V and 2 from J, leaving 9 bases between them. Germline values: CDR1 SGHRS, CDR2 YFSETQ. For the CDR3, the DNA is TGCGCCAGCAGCTTGAACAGGATTAACACTGAAGCTTTCTTT. It encodes CASSLNRINTEAFF.

The CDR3: CASSQGGRGGLNNEQFF. The CDR3 region has the DNA TGCGCCAGCAGCCAAGGGGGCCGCGGGGGGCTGAACAATGAGCAGTTCTTC. This chain links TRBV4-1 with TRBJ2-1; the match to TRBD2 covers 8 bases. Germline V gene lookup returns CDR1 MGHRA and CDR2 YSYEKL. After removal of 1 base from V and 5 bases from J, the junction contained 10 bases not matched to a gene. The CDR3 loop spans 17 amino acids.

The DNA of the CDR3 is TGTGCCATCAGTGAGAAGCTCAGCACAGATACGCAGTATTTT. Translation: CAISEKLSTDTQYF. This sequence joins TRBV10-3 and TRBJ2-3; D not resolved. V gave up 2 bases and J gave up 0 bases, with 6 bases separating them. CDR1 is ENHRY, CDR2 SYGVKD, per germline. The CDR3 consists of 14 residues.